This T cell receptor beta chain came from a study of blood T cell repertoires in COVID-19. Study-level background: COVID-19 samples, acute and convalescent, were from the United States, Italy and Spain. T cells, B-cell-depleted T cells, or PBMCs provided the cDNA or gDNA that served as material.

In the original processing: Researchers report that nucleated cell counts were estimated from reference gene primer amplification. Only in-frame clones appear in the TCRdb table, and some are missing; sequencing was by immunoSEQ multiplex PCR. That table supplies the V and J calls and clone size; D and trimming were determined from the DNA. The sample holds about 250,000 clones; roughly 85% are singletons and the top ten take around 9.8%. The CDR3 totals 16 residues. The germline CDR1 and CDR2 sequences are MNHEY and SVGAGI. The V gene lost 0 bases and the J gene lost 6 bases, with 17 bases spanning the gap. All enrollees were roughly 18 to 95 years old and from around 25 US areas.

This chain uses TRBV6-5 with TRBJ1-1, with D unclear. This sequence originates from a woman aged 50 to 60 with acute COVID-19. Input material: PBMCs or T cells enriched from blood (not recorded which). The CDR3 nucleotides are TGTGCCAGCAGTTACTCCGATCCCCCTTTCGGTGCTGAAGCTTTCTTT. It codes for CASSYSDPPFGAEAFF.